Listed below are T cell receptor beta chains from one sample, sequenced in a study of T cells after posttransplantation cyclophosphamide. TCRdb's copy holds only in-frame clones and misses some; the assay was immunoSEQ multiplex PCR. The data contain roughly 10,000 clones, around four fifths of them singletons. The sample here was PBMCs, taken about 1,700 days after allogeneic stem cell transplant with posttransplant cyclophosphamide. Source of these receptors: a female patient between 50 and 59 years old who received an allogeneic stem cell transplant from a related donor, was CMV-positive, and had no GVHD. A share of the T cells may be of graft donor origin. Each CDR3 is given without its conserved first and last residue. D genes are given only for firm matches. Expanded clones get a size class; other rows say once, few or many, or leave the size out.

cdr3_aa j_call clone_size v_call d_call
ASSQFINQPQH TRBJ1-5 few TRBV14 .
ASKPTGPLVQPQH TRBJ1-5 . TRBV19 .
ASSQGRLAGVGEQY TRBJ2-7 . TRBV4-2 TRBD2
ASSLEGGRLNEQF TRBJ2-1 . TRBV5-1 .
ASSQGWGRNIQY TRBJ2-4 . TRBV4-1 .
ASSLEGGGYREQY TRBJ2-7 . TRBV11-2 TRBD2
ASSFPTLAKNIQY TRBJ2-4 . TRBV28 .
ASSFSGELF TRBJ2-2 few TRBV27 .
ASSIGGAGTEAF TRBJ1-1 . TRBV19 .
ATSREVTGGTEAF TRBJ1-1 once TRBV15 .
ASSSYKRGLSYEQY TRBJ2-7 . TRBV7-9 TRBD2
ASSRERQGALTAYEQY TRBJ2-7 once TRBV5-1 TRBD1
ASSFSGTDGELF TRBJ2-2 . TRBV7-9 TRBD2
ASSLGASDSFGDGYT TRBJ1-2 once TRBV5-6 .
ASSPPRIRDRGSYEQY TRBJ2-7 . TRBV18 TRBD1
ASSQAYQGIMNTEAF TRBJ1-1 . TRBV4-3 .
ASSWNSGDREQF TRBJ2-1 . TRBV7-3 TRBD1
ASSVSGGGDTGELF TRBJ2-2 . TRBV9 TRBD2
ASSLSRNTEAF TRBJ1-1 . TRBV7-3 .
ASSLAEASGETQY TRBJ2-5 . TRBV5-1 .